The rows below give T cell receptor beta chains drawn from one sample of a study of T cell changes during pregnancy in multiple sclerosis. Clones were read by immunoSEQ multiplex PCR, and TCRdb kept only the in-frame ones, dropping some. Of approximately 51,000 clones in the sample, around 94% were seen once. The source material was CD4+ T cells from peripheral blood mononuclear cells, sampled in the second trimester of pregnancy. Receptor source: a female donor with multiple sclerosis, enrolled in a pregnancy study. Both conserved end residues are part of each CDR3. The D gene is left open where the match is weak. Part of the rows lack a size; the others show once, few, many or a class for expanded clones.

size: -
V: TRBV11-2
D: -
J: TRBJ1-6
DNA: TGTGCCAGCAGCTTAGGGGCGAATAATTCACCCCTCCACTTT
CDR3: CASSLGANNSPLHF

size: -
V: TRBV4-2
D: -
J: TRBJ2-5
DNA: TGTGCCAGCAGCCAAGTATATAGGGGTGAAGAGACCCAGTACTTC
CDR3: CASSQVYRGEETQYF

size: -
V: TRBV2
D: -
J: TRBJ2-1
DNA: TGTGCCAGCAGTGCCCTCTCAGGGGCGGATGAGCAGTTCTTC
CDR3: CASSALSGADEQFF

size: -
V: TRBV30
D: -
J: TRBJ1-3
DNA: TGTGCCTGGAGTTTTTCATCGGCAGCGGACACCATATATTTT
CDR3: CAWSFSSAADTIYF

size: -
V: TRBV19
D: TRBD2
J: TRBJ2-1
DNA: TGTGCCAGTAGTCCGGGACTATTCTACAATGAGCAGTTCTTC
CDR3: CASSPGLFYNEQFF

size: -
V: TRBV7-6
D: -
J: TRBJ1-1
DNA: TGTGCCAGCAGCTTAGTCACAGGGAGGGGAACTGAAGCTTTCTTT
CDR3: CASSLVTGRGTEAFF

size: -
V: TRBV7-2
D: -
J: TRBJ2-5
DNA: TGTGCCAGCAGCTTTACCGGGCTGGGAGCCCAGAGGGAGACCCAGTACTTC
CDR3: CASSFTGLGAQRETQYF

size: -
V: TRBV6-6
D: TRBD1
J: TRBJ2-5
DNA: TGTGCCAGCACTCCAACCGGGACAGGGGAATGGGAGACCCAGTACTTC
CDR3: CASTPTGTGEWETQYF

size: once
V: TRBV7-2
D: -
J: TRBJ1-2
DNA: TGTGCCAGCACGGCGGGGCCTGCTAACTATGGCTACACCTTC
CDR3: CASTAGPANYGYTF

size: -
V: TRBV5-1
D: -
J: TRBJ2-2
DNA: TGCGCCAGCAGCTTGGTCACCGTGGGGGCCACCGGGGAGCTGTTTTTT
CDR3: CASSLVTVGATGELFF

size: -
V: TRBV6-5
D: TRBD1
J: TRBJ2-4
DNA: TGTGCCAGCACCAGGGGGCGTGGGAACATTCAGTACTTC
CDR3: CASTRGRGNIQYF

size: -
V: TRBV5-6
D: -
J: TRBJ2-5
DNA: TGTGCCAGCAGCTTTCCACAGGGATCCGGGGAGACCCAGTACTTC
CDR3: CASSFPQGSGETQYF

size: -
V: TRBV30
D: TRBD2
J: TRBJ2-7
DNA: TGTGCCTGGAGTGCTAGCGGGGGGTCCTACGAGCAGTACTTC
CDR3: CAWSASGGSYEQYF

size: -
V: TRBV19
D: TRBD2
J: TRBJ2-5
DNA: TGTGCCACCCGGGCAGCGGGGGGCAAAGAGACCCAGTACTTC
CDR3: CATRAAGGKETQYF

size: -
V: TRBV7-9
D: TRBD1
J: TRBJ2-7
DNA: TGTGCCAGCAGCCAGGGACAGGGGGCCCACGAGCAGTACTTC
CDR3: CASSQGQGAHEQYF

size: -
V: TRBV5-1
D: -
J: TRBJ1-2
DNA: TGCGCCAGCAGCTTGGAACAGGGCTTCTATGGCTACACCTTC
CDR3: CASSLEQGFYGYTF

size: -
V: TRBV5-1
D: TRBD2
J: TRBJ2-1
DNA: TGCGCCAGCAGCTTGGAAGGACTAGCGGGCAATGAGCAGTTCTTC
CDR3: CASSLEGLAGNEQFF

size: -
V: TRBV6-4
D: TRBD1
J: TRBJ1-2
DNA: TGTGCCAGCAGGGAGACAGGGGGAGGTGGCTACACCTTC
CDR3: CASRETGGGGYTF

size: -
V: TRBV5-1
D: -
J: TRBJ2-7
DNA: TGCGCCAGCAGCTTGGGGAGGGACAGTGGCCACGAGCAGTACTTC
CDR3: CASSLGRDSGHEQYF

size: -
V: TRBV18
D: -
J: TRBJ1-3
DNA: TGTGCCAGCTCCGAAAGCCAGGGGTTCGGCACCATATATTTT
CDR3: CASSESQGFGTIYF

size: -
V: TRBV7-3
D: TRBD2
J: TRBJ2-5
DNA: TGTGCCAGCAGCTCAGGACTAGCCGGAGAGACCCAGTACTTC
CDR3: CASSSGLAGETQYF

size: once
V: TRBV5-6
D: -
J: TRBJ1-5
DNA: TGTGCCAGCAGCTCCCTCCAGCGGGGGAATAACCAGCCCCAGCATTTT
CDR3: CASSSLQRGNNQPQHF

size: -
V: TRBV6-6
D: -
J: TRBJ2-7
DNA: TGTGCCAGCACACCCGCCCGGCGACAGGTGGACTACGAGCAGTACTTC
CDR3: CASTPARRQVDYEQYF

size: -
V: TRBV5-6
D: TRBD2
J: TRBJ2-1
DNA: TGTGCCAGCAGCTTGTACCTAGCGGGGGGCAATGAGCAGTTCTTC
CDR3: CASSLYLAGGNEQFF

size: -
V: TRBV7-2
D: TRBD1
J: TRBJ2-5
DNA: TGTGCCAGCAGCCCCCGGGGGGACAGGGAACAAGAGACCCAGTACTTC
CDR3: CASSPRGDREQETQYF

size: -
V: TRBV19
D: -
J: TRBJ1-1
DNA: TGTGCCAGTAGTATCGAGGGCCGAAACACTGAAGCTTTCTTT
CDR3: CASSIEGRNTEAFF

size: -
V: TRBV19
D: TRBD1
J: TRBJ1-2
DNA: TGTGCCAGTATTATGCAGGGGGCAAGGAGTGGCTACACCTTC
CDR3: CASIMQGARSGYTF

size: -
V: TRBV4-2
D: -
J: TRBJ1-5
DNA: TGTGCCAGCAGCCGCAGACTTGATCACCCTCTCCAGCATTTT
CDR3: CASSRRLDHPLQHF

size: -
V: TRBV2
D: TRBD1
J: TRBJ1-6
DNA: TGTGCCAGCAGTGAATGGGCCGGGACAGTTGTTTCACCCCTCCACTTT
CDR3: CASSEWAGTVVSPLHF

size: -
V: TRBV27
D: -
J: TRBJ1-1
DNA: TGTGCCAGCAGTTCCAGGGTCGGAAGGGCTTTCTTT
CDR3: CASSSRVGRAFF

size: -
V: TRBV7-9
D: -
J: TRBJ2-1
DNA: TGTGCCAGCAGCCCCTGGACTAAGTACAATGAGCAGTTCTTC
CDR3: CASSPWTKYNEQFF

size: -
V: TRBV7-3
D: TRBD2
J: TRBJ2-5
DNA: TGTGCCAGCAGCTTGCTCCCAGCGGGGGTTGGGGAGACCCAGTACTTC
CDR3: CASSLLPAGVGETQYF

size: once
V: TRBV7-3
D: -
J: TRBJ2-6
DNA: TGTGCCAGCAGCTTATTGCCGGGATCAGCCAACGTCCTGACTTTC
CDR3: CASSLLPGSANVLTF

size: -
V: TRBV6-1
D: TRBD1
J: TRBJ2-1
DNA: TGTGCCAGCAGTGAAAGGGGGCCCTACAATGAGCAGTTCTTC
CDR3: CASSERGPYNEQFF

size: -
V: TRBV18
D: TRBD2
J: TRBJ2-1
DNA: TGTGCCAGCTCCCAGGGACTAGCGGGGGCCAATGAGCAGTTCTTC
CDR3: CASSQGLAGANEQFF

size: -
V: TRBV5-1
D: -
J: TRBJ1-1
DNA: TGCGCCAGCGGGAGGTTAGAACCTGGCACTGAAGCTTTCTTT
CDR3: CASGRLEPGTEAFF

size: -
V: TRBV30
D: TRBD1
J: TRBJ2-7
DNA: TGTGCCTGGAGTGGCACCCGGGACAGCTCCTACGAGCAGTACTTC
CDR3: CAWSGTRDSSYEQYF

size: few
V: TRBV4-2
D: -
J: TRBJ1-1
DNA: TGTGCCAGCAGCCAACAGACAGGCCTCATGAACACTGAAGCTTTCTTT
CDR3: CASSQQTGLMNTEAFF

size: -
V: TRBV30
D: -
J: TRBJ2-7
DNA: TGTGCCTTCGACACGTTCTACGAGCAGTACTTC
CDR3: CAFDTFYEQYF